This T cell receptor beta chain was captured by sequencing in a study of cytomegalovirus exposure and HLA in healthy donors. The study ran its PCR with 60 Vbeta and 13 Jbeta primers. TCRdb's copy holds only in-frame clones and misses some; the assay was immunoSEQ multiplex PCR. The sample includes some 200,000 clones, more than 60% of them seen just once. Concerning this clone itself: The antigen is unknown.

V lost 5 bases and J lost 0; bases outside the gene matches: 7. There are 16 residues in the CDR3. CDR1 SGHTA and CDR2 FQGNSA come from the germline V gene. Unrecorded immune exposure was likely among donors, who were nominally healthy when sampled. Study outcomes and limitations: Reported findings show TCR beta sequences accurately forecast HLA-A and HLA-B alleles in most subjects. Highly shared variants forming one cluster were likely a sequencing artifact. Per a later analysis, roughly 17,000 TCR beta sequences showed association with HLA alleles at 0.05 false discovery rate.

The gene calls are TRBV7-2 and TRBJ2-7, with 10 bases that match TRBD1. This receptor was taken from a man aged 40-49 years in good health and CMV-seronegative. Sequencing input: PBMCs. CDR3 sequence: CASSPRDRGTSYEQYF. The CDR3 DNA is TGTGCCAGCAGCCCCCGGGACAGGGGAACCTCCTACGAGCAGTACTTC. The variable domain in full, completed from reference TRBV7-2 and TRBJ2-7, reads GAGVSQSPSNKVTEKGKDVELRCDPISGHTALYWYRQSLGQGLEFLIYFQGNSAPDKSGLPSDRFSAERTGGSVSTLTIQRTQQEDSAVYLCASSPRDRGTSYEQYFGPGTRLTVT.